The clone carrying this T cell receptor beta chain was seen just once. What it binds is unknown. Method: immunoSEQ multiplex PCR; TCRdb's copy keeps in-frame clones and lacks some. Altogether about 36,000 clones are present, under 90% being singletons, with the ten largest covering roughly 15%. Trimming removed 0 bases at V and 0 bases at J, with 7 bases between. The CDR3 has 14 amino acids. Per germline, CDR1 SGHNT and CDR2 YYREEE (reference sequence). Time point in this sample: week 11, during vaccination. Each vaccine dose was 300 ug of mutant IDH1 20-mer peptide, with topical imiquimod. The data are from a study of a mutant IDH1 vaccine in newly diagnosed glioma. Study findings and constraints: Changes in the top peripheral T cell clonotypes seemingly had no bearing on pseudoprogression.

This sequence originates from a woman aged 25 to 39 with glioma. Some clones in this sample may be carry-over from other donors' samples. V is TRBV5-4 and J is TRBJ2-7; a weak D match, TRBD2 (5 bases). The source material was peripheral blood mononuclear cells (PBMCs), sampled from a glioma patient whose treatment included an IDH1 peptide vaccine. This CDR3 is CASSLETSSYEQYF. The CDR3 DNA follows: TGTGCCAGCAGCTTGGAAACTAGCTCCTACGAGCAGTACTTC.